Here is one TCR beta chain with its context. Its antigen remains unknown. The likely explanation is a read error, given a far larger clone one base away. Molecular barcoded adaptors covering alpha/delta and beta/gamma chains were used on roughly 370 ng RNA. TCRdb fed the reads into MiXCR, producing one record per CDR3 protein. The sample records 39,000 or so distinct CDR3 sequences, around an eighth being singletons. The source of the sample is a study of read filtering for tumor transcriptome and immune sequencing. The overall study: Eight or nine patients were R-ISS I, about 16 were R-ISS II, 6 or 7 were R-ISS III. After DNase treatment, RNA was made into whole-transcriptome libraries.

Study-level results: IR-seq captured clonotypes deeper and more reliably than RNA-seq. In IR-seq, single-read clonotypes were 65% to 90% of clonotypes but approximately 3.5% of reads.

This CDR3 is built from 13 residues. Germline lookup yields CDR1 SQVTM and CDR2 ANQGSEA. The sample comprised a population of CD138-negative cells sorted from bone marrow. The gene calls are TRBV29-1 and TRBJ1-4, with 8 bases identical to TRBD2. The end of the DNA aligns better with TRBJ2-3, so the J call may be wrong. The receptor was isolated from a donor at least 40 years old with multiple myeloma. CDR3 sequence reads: CSVSGGLGGTQYF. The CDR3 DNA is TGCAGCGTTAGCGGGGGCCTCGGGGGTACGCAGTATTTT.